This note documents a single TCR beta chain sequence. This record comes from a study of control samples from healthy donors and cancer patients. Profiled with immunoSEQ multiplex PCR; TCRdb holds only in-frame clones, not every one. The data contain tens of thousands of clones, approximately 93% of them singletons. This CDR3 is 13 amino acids long. Germline CDR1 reads MNHNY; CDR2 reads SVGAGI (reference sequence). Trimming took off 2 bases at V and 7 bases at J, with 11 bases between the two ends. The origin of this receptor is a young woman in good health. The chain is built from TRBV6-6 and TRBJ1-1; D remains ambiguous. The sequenced sample was blood. In DNA, the CDR3 is TGTGCCAGCAGTTACGAACACCGTGTTGAAGCTTTCTTT. Translated, it gives CASSYEHRVEAFF.